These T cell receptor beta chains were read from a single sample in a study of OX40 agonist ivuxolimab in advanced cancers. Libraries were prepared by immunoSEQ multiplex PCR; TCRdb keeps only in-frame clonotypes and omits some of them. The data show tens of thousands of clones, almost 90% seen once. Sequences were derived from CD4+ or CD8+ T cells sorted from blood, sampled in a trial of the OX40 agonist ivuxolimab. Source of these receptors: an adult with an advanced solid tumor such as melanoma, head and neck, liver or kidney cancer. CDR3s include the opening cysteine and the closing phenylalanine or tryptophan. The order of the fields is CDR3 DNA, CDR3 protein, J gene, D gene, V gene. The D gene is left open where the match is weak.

CDR3 DNA: TGTGCCAGCAGCTGGCAGGGGTACGGGACGCAGTTCTTC
CDR3 protein: CASSWQGYGTQFF
J gene: TRBJ2-1
D gene: .
V gene: TRBV5-5

CDR3 DNA: TGTGCCAGCAGCGCACGGGGACTAGCCGGGGATGGGCAGTACTTC
CDR3 protein: CASSARGLAGDGQYF
J gene: TRBJ2-5
D gene: TRBD2
V gene: TRBV7-6

CDR3 DNA: TGCGCCAGCAGCCAAGACCCTAGCGGCGAGCAGTACTTC
CDR3 protein: CASSQDPSGEQYF
J gene: TRBJ2-7
D gene: TRBD2
V gene: TRBV4-3

CDR3 DNA: TGTGCCAGCAGCTTAGCTAGCGGGAGAGGCACAGATACGCAGTATTTT
CDR3 protein: CASSLASGRGTDTQYF
J gene: TRBJ2-3
D gene: TRBD2
V gene: TRBV11-2

CDR3 DNA: TGTGCCAGCTCCAGGACTAGCGGGAGTTACGAGCAGTACTTC
CDR3 protein: CASSRTSGSYEQYF
J gene: TRBJ2-7
D gene: TRBD2
V gene: TRBV9

CDR3 DNA: TGTGCCAGCAGCTTAGTAAAGGGTCCTAACTATGGCTACACCTTC
CDR3 protein: CASSLVKGPNYGYTF
J gene: TRBJ1-2
D gene: .
V gene: TRBV11-2

CDR3 DNA: TGTGCCAGCAGGGCAGGCGGCCCCTCTGGGGCCAACGTCCTGACTTTC
CDR3 protein: CASRAGGPSGANVLTF
J gene: TRBJ2-6
D gene: .
V gene: TRBV19

CDR3 DNA: TGTGCCAGCAGCCCCCCCGGGAGGACTGAAGCTTTCTTT
CDR3 protein: CASSPPGRTEAFF
J gene: TRBJ1-1
D gene: .
V gene: TRBV27

CDR3 DNA: TGTGCCAGCAGCCCGCAGACTAGTTTTTTCGAGCAGTACTTC
CDR3 protein: CASSPQTSFFEQYF
J gene: TRBJ2-7
D gene: .
V gene: TRBV5-4

CDR3 DNA: TGTGCCAGCAGTAGGGGACAGGGGAGGGATGGCTACACCTTC
CDR3 protein: CASSRGQGRDGYTF
J gene: TRBJ1-2
D gene: TRBD1
V gene: TRBV28

CDR3 DNA: TGTGCCTGGAGTAAAATAGCGGGAGAAAGCACAGATACGCAGTATTTT
CDR3 protein: CAWSKIAGESTDTQYF
J gene: TRBJ2-3
D gene: TRBD2
V gene: TRBV30